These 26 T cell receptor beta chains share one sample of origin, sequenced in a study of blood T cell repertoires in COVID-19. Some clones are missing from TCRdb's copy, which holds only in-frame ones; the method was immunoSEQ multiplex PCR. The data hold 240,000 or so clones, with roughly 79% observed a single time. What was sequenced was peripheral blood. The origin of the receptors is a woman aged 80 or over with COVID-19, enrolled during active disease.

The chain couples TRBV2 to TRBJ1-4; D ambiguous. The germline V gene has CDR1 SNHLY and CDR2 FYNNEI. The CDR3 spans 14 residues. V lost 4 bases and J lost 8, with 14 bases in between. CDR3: CASSALGGGEKLFF. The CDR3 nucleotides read TGTGCCAGCAGTGCCCTAGGAGGAGGGGAAAAACTGTTTTTT.

CDR3 sequence (DNA): TGTGCCAGTGGATTTCAGGGGGCCCTCCGGGCAGGCTACACCTTC. Translation: CASGFQGALRAGYTF. This sequence joins TRBV19 and TRBJ1-2; 8 positions agree with TRBD1. Germline loops: CDR1 LNHDA, CDR2 SQIVND (reference sequence). V lost 8 bases and J lost 8; bases outside the gene matches: 16. The CDR3 is 15 residues long.

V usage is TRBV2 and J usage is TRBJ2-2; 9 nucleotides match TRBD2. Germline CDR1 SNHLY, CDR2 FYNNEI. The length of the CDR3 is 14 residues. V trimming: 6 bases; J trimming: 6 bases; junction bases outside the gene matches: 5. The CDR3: CASSRLAVAGELFF. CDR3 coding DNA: TGTGCCAGCAGCCGACTAGCGGTTGCCGGGGAGCTGTTTTTT. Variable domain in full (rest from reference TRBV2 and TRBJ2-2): EPEVTQTPSHQVTQMGQEVILRCVPISNHLYFYWYRQILGQKVEFLVSFYNNEISEKSEIFDDQFSVERPDGSNFTLKIRSTKLEDSAMYFCASSRLAVAGELFFGEGSRLTVL.

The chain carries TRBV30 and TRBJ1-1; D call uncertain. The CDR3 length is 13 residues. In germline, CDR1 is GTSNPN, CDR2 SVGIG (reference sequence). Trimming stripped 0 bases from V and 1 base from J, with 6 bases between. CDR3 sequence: CAWSVGRNTEAFF. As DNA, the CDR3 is TGTGCCTGGAGTGTCGGTAGGAACACTGAAGCTTTCTTT.

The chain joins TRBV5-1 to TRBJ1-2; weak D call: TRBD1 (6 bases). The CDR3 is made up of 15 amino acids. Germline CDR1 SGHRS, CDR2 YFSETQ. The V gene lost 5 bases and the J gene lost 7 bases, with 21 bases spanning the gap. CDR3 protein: CASRDSPLPAIGYTF. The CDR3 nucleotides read TGCGCCAGCAGGGACAGTCCCTTACCTGCTATTGGCTACACCTTC.

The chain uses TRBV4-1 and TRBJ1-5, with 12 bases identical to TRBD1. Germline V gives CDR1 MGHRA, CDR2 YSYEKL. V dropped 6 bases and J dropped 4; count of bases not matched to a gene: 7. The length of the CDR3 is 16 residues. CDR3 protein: CASSQGQGASNQPQHF. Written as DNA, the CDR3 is TGCGCCAGCAGTCAGGGACAGGGGGCCTCAAATCAGCCCCAGCATTTT.

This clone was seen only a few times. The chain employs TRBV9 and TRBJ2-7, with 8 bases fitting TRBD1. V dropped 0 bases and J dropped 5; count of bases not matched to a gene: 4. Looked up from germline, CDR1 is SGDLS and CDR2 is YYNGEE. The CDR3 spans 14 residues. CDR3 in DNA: TGTGCCAGCAGCGTAGGAGTCAGGGGGCACGAGCAGTACTTC. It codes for CASSVGVRGHEQYF.

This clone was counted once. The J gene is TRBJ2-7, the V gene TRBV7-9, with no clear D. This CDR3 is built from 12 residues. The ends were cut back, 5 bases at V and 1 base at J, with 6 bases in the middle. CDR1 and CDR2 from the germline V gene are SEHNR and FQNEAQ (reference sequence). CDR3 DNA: TGTGCCAGCAGCCGACTGTCCTACGAGCAGTACTTC. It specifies CASSRLSYEQYF. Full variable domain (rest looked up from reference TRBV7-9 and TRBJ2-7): DTGVSQNPRHKITKRGQNVTFRCDPISEHNRLYWYRQTLGQGPEFLTYFQNEAQLEKSRLLSDRFSAERPKGSFSTLEIQRTEQGDSAMYLCASSRLSYEQYFGPGTRLTVT.

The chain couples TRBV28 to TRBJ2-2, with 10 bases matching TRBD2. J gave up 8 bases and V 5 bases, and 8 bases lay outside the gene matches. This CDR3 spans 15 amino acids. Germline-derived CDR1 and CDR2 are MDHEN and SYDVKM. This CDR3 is CASSVAGGSAGELFF. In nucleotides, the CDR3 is TGTGCCAGCAGTGTAGCGGGAGGTTCAGCTGGGGAGCTGTTTTTT. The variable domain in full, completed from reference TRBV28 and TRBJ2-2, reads DVKVTQSSRYLVKRTGEKVFLECVQDMDHENMFWYRQDPGLGLRLIYFSYDVKMKEKGDIPEGYSVSREKKERFSLILESASTNQTSMYLCASSVAGGSAGELFFGEGSRLTVL.

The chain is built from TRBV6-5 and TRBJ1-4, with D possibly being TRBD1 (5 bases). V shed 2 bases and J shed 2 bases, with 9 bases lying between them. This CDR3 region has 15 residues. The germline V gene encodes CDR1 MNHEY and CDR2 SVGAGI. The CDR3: CASSYVGGTNEKLFF. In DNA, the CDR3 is TGTGCCAGCAGTTACGTGGGGGGGACTAATGAAAAACTGTTTTTT.

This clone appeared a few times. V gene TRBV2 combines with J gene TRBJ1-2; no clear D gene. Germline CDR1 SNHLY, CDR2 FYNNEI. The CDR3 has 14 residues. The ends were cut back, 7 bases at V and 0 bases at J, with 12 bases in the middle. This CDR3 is CASTQTLANYGYTF. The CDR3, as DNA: TGTGCCAGCACTCAAACTTTGGCTAACTATGGCTACACCTTC.

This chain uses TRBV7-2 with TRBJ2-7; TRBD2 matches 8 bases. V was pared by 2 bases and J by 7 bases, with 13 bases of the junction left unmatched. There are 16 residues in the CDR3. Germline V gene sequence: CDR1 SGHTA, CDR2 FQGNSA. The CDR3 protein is CASSLFGAGVPKEQYF. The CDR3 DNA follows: TGTGCCAGCAGCTTATTTGGAGCGGGAGTCCCTAAAGAGCAGTACTTC.

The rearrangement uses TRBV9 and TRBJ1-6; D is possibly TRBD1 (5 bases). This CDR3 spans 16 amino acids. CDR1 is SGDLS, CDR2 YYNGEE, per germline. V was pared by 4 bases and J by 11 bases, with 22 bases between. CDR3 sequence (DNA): TGTGCCAGCAGCCCGATGGAAGGGAGGGCAGGGACACCCCTCCACTTT. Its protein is CASSPMEGRAGTPLHF. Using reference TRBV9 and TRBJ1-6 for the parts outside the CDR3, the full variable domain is DSGVTQTPKHLITATGQRVTLRCSPRSGDLSVYWYQQSLDQGLQFLIQYYNGEERAKGNILERFSAQQFPDLHSELNLSSLELGDSALYFCASSPMEGRAGTPLHFGNGTRLTVT.

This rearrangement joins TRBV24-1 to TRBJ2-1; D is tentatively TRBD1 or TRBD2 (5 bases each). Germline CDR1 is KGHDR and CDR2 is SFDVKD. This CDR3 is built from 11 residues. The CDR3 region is CATGAHNEQFF. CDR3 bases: TGTGCTACCGGGGCCCACAATGAGCAGTTCTTC.

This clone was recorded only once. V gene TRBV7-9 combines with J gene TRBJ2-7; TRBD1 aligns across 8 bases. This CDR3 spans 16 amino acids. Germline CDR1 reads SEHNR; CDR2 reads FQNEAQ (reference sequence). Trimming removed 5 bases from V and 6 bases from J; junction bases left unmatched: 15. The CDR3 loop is CASSPLGQGEAGEQYF. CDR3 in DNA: TGTGCCAGCAGCCCCCTTGGACAGGGTGAGGCCGGCGAGCAGTACTTC. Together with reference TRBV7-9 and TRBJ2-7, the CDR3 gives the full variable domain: DTGVSQNPRHKITKRGQNVTFRCDPISEHNRLYWYRQTLGQGPEFLTYFQNEAQLEKSRLLSDRFSAERPKGSFSTLEIQRTEQGDSAMYLCASSPLGQGEAGEQYFGPGTRLTVT.

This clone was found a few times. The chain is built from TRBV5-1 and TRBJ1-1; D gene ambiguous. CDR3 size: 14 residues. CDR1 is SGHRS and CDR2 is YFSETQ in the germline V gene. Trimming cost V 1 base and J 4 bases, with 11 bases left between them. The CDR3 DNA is TGCGCCAGCAGCTTGAACGGGTATGGCACTGAAGCTTTCTTT. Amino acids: CASSLNGYGTEAFF.

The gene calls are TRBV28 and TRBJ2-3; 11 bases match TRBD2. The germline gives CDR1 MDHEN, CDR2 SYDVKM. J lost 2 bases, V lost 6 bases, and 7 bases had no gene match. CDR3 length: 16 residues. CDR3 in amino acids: CASSYGTSGNTDTQYF. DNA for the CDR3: TGTGCCAGCAGCTACGGGACTAGCGGCAACACAGATACGCAGTATTTT.

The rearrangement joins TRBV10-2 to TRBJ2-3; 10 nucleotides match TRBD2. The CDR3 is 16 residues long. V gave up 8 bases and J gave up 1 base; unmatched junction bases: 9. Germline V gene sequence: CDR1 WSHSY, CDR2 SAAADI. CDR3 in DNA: TGCGCCAGCGACCGAGGGCTAGCGGGGGGCACAGATACGCAGTATTTT. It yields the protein CASDRGLAGGTDTQYF.

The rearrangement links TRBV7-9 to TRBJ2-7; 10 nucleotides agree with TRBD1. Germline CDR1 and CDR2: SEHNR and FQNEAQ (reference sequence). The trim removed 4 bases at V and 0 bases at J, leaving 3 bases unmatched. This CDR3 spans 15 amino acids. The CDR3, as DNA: TGTGCCAGCAGCTCCGGGACAGGGGTCTCCTACGAGCAGTACTTC. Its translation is CASSSGTGVSYEQYF.

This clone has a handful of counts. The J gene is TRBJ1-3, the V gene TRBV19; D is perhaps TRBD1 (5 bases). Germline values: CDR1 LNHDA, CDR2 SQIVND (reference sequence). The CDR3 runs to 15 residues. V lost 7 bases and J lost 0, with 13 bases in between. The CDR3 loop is CASTPQGYSGNTIYF. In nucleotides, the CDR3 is TGTGCCAGTACCCCCCAGGGATACTCTGGAAACACCATATATTTT.

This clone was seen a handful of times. The CDR3 DNA sequence: TGTGCCAGCAGCCAGCCAGGGACTTCAGGCCTACAGCAGTACTTC. Its protein product is CASSQPGTSGLQQYF. V gene TRBV3-1 (or the pseudogene TRBV3-2) combines with J gene TRBJ2-7, with D possibly TRBD2 on 6 matching bases. Germline CDR1 LGHDT, CDR2 YNNKEL (reference sequence). Trimming shortened V by 3 bases and J by 8 bases, and 20 bases separated the two germline ends. The CDR3 has 15 amino acids.

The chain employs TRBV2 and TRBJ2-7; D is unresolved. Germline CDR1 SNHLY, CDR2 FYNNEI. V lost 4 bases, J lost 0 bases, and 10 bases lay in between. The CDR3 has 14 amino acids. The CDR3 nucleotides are TGTGCCAGCAGTGTCGCGCTTAGCTCCTACGAGCAGTACTTC. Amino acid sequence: CASSVALSSYEQYF.

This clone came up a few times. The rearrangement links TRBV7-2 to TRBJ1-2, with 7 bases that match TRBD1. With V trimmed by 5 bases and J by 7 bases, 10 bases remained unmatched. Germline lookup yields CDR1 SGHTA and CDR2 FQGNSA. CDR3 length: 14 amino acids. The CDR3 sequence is CASSANQGGSGYTF. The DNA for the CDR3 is TGTGCCAGCAGCGCCAATCAGGGGGGAAGTGGCTACACCTTC.

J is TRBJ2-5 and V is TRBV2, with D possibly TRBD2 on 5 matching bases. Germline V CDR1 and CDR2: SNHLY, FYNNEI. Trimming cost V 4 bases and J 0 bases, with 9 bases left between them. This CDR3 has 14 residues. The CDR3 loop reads CASSAASYQETQYF. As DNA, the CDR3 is TGTGCCAGCAGTGCGGCTAGCTACCAAGAGACCCAGTACTTC.

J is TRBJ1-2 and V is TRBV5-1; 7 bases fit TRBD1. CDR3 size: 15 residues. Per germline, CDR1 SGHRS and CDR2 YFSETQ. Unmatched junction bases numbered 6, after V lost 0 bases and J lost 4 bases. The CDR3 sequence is CASSLEFRDSYGYTF. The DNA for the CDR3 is TGCGCCAGCAGCTTGGAATTTCGGGACAGCTATGGCTACACCTTC.

In DNA, the CDR3 is TGTGCCAGCAGTTACACGCCGGAGAGCTACACCTTC. It is translated as CASSYTPESYTF. J is TRBJ1-2 and V is TRBV12-3 or TRBV12-4; D remains unclear. Trimming removed 4 bases from V and 9 bases from J, with 12 bases in between. There are 12 residues in the CDR3.